This T cell receptor (beta chain) was identified during a study of cytomegalovirus exposure and HLA in healthy donors. Points from the study as a whole: Among the CMV-associated chains, three were confirmed in vitro as specific for CMV antigens. According to the study, about 180 TCR beta chains were cytomegalovirus-associated. Immune exposure data for these donors was limited to CMV serostatus.

The CDR3 spans 13 residues. Germline V gives CDR1 LNHDA, CDR2 SQIVND (reference sequence). V was clipped by 9 bases and J by 0 bases; unmatched bases: 4. Details on this clone: Its antigen is unidentified.

In the PCR, 60 Vbeta and 13 Jbeta primers were used. Repertoires were generated with immunoSEQ multiplex PCR, while TCRdb's copy carries only in-frame clones and drops some. The data hold fewer than 200,000 clones, with approximately 82% observed a single time. The sequenced sample consisted of PBMCs. This TCR was recovered from a male donor in good health and CMV-seronegative. The rearrangement joins TRBV19 to TRBJ2-7, with 8 nucleotides matching TRBD1. The CDR3 protein is CASRDRSSYEQYF. The CDR3 DNA sequence: TGTGCCAGCCGGGACAGGAGCTCCTACGAGCAGTACTTC.